The next 31 T cell receptor beta chains were all read from a single sample in a study of T cell responses to AZD1222 COVID-19 vaccine. The data were produced by immunoSEQ multiplex PCR, yet TCRdb's version contains in-frame clones alone and is incomplete. The profile shows approximately 160,000 clones, 75% to 90% of them singletons. Sample: peripheral blood, taken on day 0 of AZD1222 vaccination. The receptors originated from an adult in good health.

This clone was found once. This chain joins TRBV2 and TRBJ2-7, with 14 bases matching TRBD2. From germline, CDR1 is SNHLY and CDR2 FYNNEI. The CDR3 spans 14 residues. The ends lost 8 bases at V and 6 bases at J; junction bases unmatched: 6. The CDR3 DNA reads as TGTGCCAGCCGGGGACTAGCGGGAGCTAGCGAGCAGTACTTC. Protein sequence: CASRGLAGASEQYF.

V gene TRBV28 combines with J gene TRBJ1-4; 7 bases are a match to TRBD1. In germline, CDR1 is MDHEN, CDR2 SYDVKM. J gave up 10 bases and V 6 bases, and 8 bases lay outside the gene matches. The CDR3 contains 13 residues. In DNA, the CDR3 is TGTGCCAGCAGGCCGACAGGGAGTAGAAAACTGTTTTTT. This encodes CASRPTGSRKLFF.

The chain couples TRBV30 to TRBJ2-7; D is perhaps TRBD1 or TRBD2 (5 bases each). The CDR3 spans 12 residues. Germline V gene data show CDR1 as GTSNPN and CDR2 as SVGIG (reference sequence). Deletions cut 3 bases from V and 6 bases from J, with 12 bases between. The CDR3 bases are TGTGCCTGGAGCCAGGGAGTCGGCGAGCAGTACTTC. Protein product: CAWSQGVGEQYF.

The chain has TRBV3-1 (or the pseudogene TRBV3-2) and TRBJ1-6; D is unclear. The V end was cut by 9 bases, the J end by 0 bases, with 6 bases between. The germline V gene has CDR1 LGHDT and CDR2 YNNKEL (reference sequence). CDR3 length: 13 amino acids. The CDR3 coding sequence is TGTGCCAGTACGAGCTCCTATAATTCACCCCTCCACTTT. It translates to CASTSSYNSPLHF.

The rearrangement uses TRBV5-6 and TRBJ1-2, with D possibly matching TRBD1 (5 bases). CDR3 length: 15 residues. From germline, CDR1 is SGHDT and CDR2 YYEEEE. V gave up 1 base and J gave up 6 bases, with 16 bases separating them. DNA of the CDR3: TGTGCCAGCAGCTTGCGCGGGGTCAGGGTCAATGGCTACACCTTC. Translation: CASSLRGVRVNGYTF.

As for this clone: The same CDR3 arises from other DNA sequences in this sample as well. The chain uses TRBV7-2 and TRBJ2-2; D is unclear. CDR1 SGHTA and CDR2 FQGNSA come from the germline V gene. The CDR3 extends over 15 amino acids. Deletions cut 1 base from V and 2 bases from J, with 8 bases between. The CDR3 reads CASSLVAANTGELFF. The CDR3 DNA follows: TGTGCCAGCAGCTTAGTCGCAGCCAACACCGGGGAGCTGTTTTTT. Using reference TRBV7-2 and TRBJ2-2 for the parts outside the CDR3, the full variable domain is GAGVSQSPSNKVTEKGKDVELRCDPISGHTALYWYRQSLGQGLEFLIYFQGNSAPDKSGLPSDRFSAERTGGSVSTLTIQRTQQEDSAVYLCASSLVAANTGELFFGEGSRLTVL.

This chain links TRBV14 with TRBJ1-1; 7 bases map to TRBD1. CDR3 length equals 13 residues. V lost 5 bases, J lost 5 bases, and 5 bases stayed unmatched. Looked up from germline, CDR1 is SGHDN and CDR2 is FVKESK. The CDR3 nucleotides read TGTGCCAGCAGCTGGGACAGACAGACTGAAGCTTTCTTT. Protein product: CASSWDRQTEAFF.

This rearrangement joins TRBV7-2 to TRBJ1-4; D is perhaps TRBD1 (6 bases). Germline V gives CDR1 SGHTA, CDR2 FQGNSA. This CDR3 has 15 residues. V was cut by 5 bases and J by 5 bases, with 15 bases left in between. CDR3: CASSPRTAENEKLFF. CDR3 in DNA: TGTGCCAGCAGCCCCCGGACAGCCGAAAATGAAAAACTGTTTTTT.

The V gene is TRBV5-1, the J gene TRBJ1-1; D remains unclear. Germline V lookup: CDR1 SGHRS, CDR2 YFSETQ. The CDR3 extends over 13 amino acids. Deletions cut 1 base from V and 4 bases from J, with 8 bases between. The CDR3 sequence: CASSLSTSTEAFF. The CDR3 DNA reads as TGCGCCAGCAGCTTGTCGACAAGCACTGAAGCTTTCTTT.

This chain connects TRBV6-1 to TRBJ2-7; TRBD2 matches at 8 bases. V shed 2 bases and J 2 bases; nucleotides not matched to a gene: 5. The CDR3 loop spans 15 amino acids. Germline CDR1 is MNHNS and CDR2 is SASEGT. CDR3 protein: CASSEIAGTPYEQYF. The CDR3 DNA sequence: TGTGCCAGCAGTGAAATAGCGGGGACCCCCTACGAGCAGTACTTC.

The chain joins TRBV6-5 to TRBJ2-7; the match to TRBD1 covers 9 bases. V shed 6 bases and J 3 bases; nucleotides not matched to a gene: 6. The length of the CDR3 is 14 residues. Per the germline V gene, CDR1 is MNHEY and CDR2 is SVGAGI. The CDR3 nucleotides read TGTGCCAGCAGATCCGGGACAGGGCTCTACGAGCAGTACTTC. Its protein product is CASRSGTGLYEQYF.

In nucleotides, the CDR3 is TGTGCCAGCAGTAGCTTTTCGGGGAATTCACCCCTCCACTTT. Translating gives CASSSFSGNSPLHF. The chain combines TRBV28 with TRBJ1-6; D not certain. The CDR3 totals 14 residues. Germline CDR1 MDHEN, CDR2 SYDVKM. V was pared by 5 bases and J by 7 bases, with 12 bases between.

This rearrangement joins TRBV9 to TRBJ2-5; no clear D. The CDR3 spans 14 residues. Between the trimmed V and J ends, which lost 2 bases and 5 bases, there was a span of 13 bases. Germline CDR1 and CDR2: SGDLS and YYNGEE. The CDR3 loop reads CASSVSTGAETQYF. DNA of the CDR3: TGTGCCAGCAGCGTCAGTACGGGCGCGGAGACCCAGTACTTC.

The chain recombines TRBV18 with TRBJ2-7; D call uncertain. Trimming left V 3 bases short and J 2 bases short, with 14 bases between. CDR3 length: 15 residues. CDR1 and CDR2 (germline): KGHSH, LQKENI. This CDR3 is CASSPRRLEAYEQYF. CDR3 in DNA: TGTGCCAGCTCACCTCGGCGTCTAGAAGCCTACGAGCAGTACTTC.

This rearrangement joins TRBV18 to TRBJ1-6; D call uncertain. CDR3 size: 15 residues. Germline CDR1 KGHSH, CDR2 LQKENI. Trimming removed 2 bases from V and 5 bases from J, with 10 bases in between. The CDR3 sequence: CASSPRKQDNSPLHF. CDR3 in DNA: TGTGCCAGCTCACCAAGAAAACAAGATAATTCACCCCTCCACTTT. The full variable domain, with the rest looked up from reference TRBV18 and TRBJ1-6, is NAGVMQNPRHLVRRRGQEARLRCSPMKGHSHVYWYRQLPEEGLKFMVYLQKENIIDESGMPKERFSAEFPKEGPSILRIQQVVRGDSAAYFCASSPRKQDNSPLHFGNGTRLTVT.

V and J are TRBV28 and TRBJ1-2, with 8 bases that match TRBD1. J was trimmed by 2 bases and V by 4 bases; bases with no gene match: 9. CDR1 is MDHEN, CDR2 SYDVKM, per germline. The CDR3 is 16 residues long. CDR3 sequence: CASSSQGAPTNYGYTF. CDR3 DNA sequence: TGTGCCAGCAGTTCTCAGGGGGCGCCGACCAACTATGGCTACACCTTC.

The chain combines TRBV9 with TRBJ2-5; D may be TRBD1 or TRBD2 (5 bases each). V lost 0 bases and J 2 bases, leaving 20 bases between the germline ends. This CDR3 has 18 residues. The germline V gene encodes CDR1 SGDLS and CDR2 YYNGEE. CDR3 DNA sequence: TGTGCCAGCAGCGTAGCTACCGGGGTGTTGGGGGTTCAAGAGACCCAGTACTTC. Translation gives CASSVATGVLGVQETQYF.

CDR3 amino acids: CASSLGNEQFF. CDR3 in DNA: TGTGCCAGTAGTCTAGGGAATGAGCAGTTCTTC. The rearrangement links TRBV19 to TRBJ2-1; D unclear. This CDR3 spans 11 amino acids. Germline V gives CDR1 LNHDA, CDR2 SQIVND (reference sequence). The V and J ends lost 5 bases and 7 bases respectively, with 6 bases between them. Drawing the rest from reference TRBV19 and TRBJ2-1, the complete variable domain is DGGITQSPKYLFRKEGQNVTLSCEQNLNHDAMYWYRQDPGQGLRLIYYSQIVNDFQKGDIAEGYSVSREKKESFPLTVTSAQKNPTAFYLCASSLGNEQFFGPGTRLTVL.

The chain joins TRBV7-8 to TRBJ2-5, with 12 positions matching TRBD2. Per the germline V gene, CDR1 is SGHVS and CDR2 is FQNEAQ. CDR3 length: 14 residues. With V trimmed by 5 bases and J by 4 bases, 2 bases remained unmatched. For the CDR3, the DNA is TGTGCCAGCAGCACGGGACTAGCGGGAGAGACCCAGTACTTC. Encoded protein: CASSTGLAGETQYF. Complete variable domain (other parts from reference TRBV7-8 and TRBJ2-5): GAGVSQSPRYKVAKRGQDVALRCDPISGHVSLFWYQQALGQGPEFLTYFQNEAQLDKSGLPSDRFFAERPEGSVSTLKIQRTQQEDSAVYLCASSTGLAGETQYFGPGTRLLVL.

The genes are TRBV19 and TRBJ2-5, with D possibly matching TRBD2 (6 bases). V dropped 8 bases and J dropped 2 bases, with 12 bases sitting between them. CDR1 and CDR2 from the germline V gene are LNHDA and SQIVND (reference sequence). CDR3 length equals 13 residues. CDR3 protein: CASGRDQQETQYF. The CDR3 nucleotides are TGTGCCAGTGGGCGGGACCAACAAGAGACCCAGTACTTC.

The genes are TRBV7-9 and TRBJ1-1; possibly TRBD1 for D (5 bases). From germline, CDR1 is SEHNR and CDR2 FQNEAQ (reference sequence). The CDR3 loop spans 16 amino acids. V was cut by 1 base and J by 0 bases, with 12 bases left in between. CDR3 sequence (DNA): TGTGCCAGCAGCTTAGTCGGGGACTCGATGAACACTGAAGCTTTCTTT. Amino acid sequence: CASSLVGDSMNTEAFF.

V usage is TRBV27 and J usage is TRBJ1-1, with D perhaps matching TRBD1 (5 bases). The germline CDR1 and CDR2 sequences are MNHEY and SMNVEV (reference sequence). The V end lost 2 bases, the J end lost 2 bases, and 9 bases lay between the germline ends. The CDR3 has 14 amino acids. The CDR3 region is CASSLRGFNTEAFF. Written as DNA, the CDR3 is TGTGCCAGCAGTTTACGGGGCTTCAACACTGAAGCTTTCTTT.

The chain is built from TRBV7-9 and TRBJ1-6, with TRBD1 identical over 8 bases. This CDR3 contains 15 residues. Trimming removed 5 bases from V and 7 bases from J; junction bases left unmatched: 7. CDR1 is SEHNR and CDR2 is FQNEAQ in the germline V gene (reference sequence). The CDR3 region has the DNA TGTGCCAGCAGCCCGACAGGGGCGGGGAATTCACCCCTCCACTTT. It encodes CASSPTGAGNSPLHF.

The DNA for the CDR3 is TGCGCCAGCAGCCCTGACAGCGGCCGCTATGGCTACACCTTC. This gives the protein CASSPDSGRYGYTF. The V gene is TRBV5-1, the J gene TRBJ1-2, with D possibly matching TRBD1 (5 bases). The CDR3 loop spans 14 amino acids. V was trimmed by 4 bases and J by 4 bases, leaving 14 bases between them. The germline gives CDR1 SGHRS, CDR2 YFSETQ. The full variable domain, rest sourced from reference TRBV5-1 and TRBJ1-2, is KAGVTQTPRYLIKTRGQQVTLSCSPISGHRSVSWYQQTPGQGLQFLFEYFSETQRNKGNFPGRFSGRQFSNSRSEMNVSTLELGDSALYLCASSPDSGRYGYTFGSGTRLTVV.

The chain recombines TRBV24-1 with TRBJ1-3; 7 nucleotides line up with TRBD1. CDR3 length: 16 amino acids. Germline V lookup: CDR1 KGHDR, CDR2 SFDVKD. The trim removed 1 base at V and 8 bases at J, leaving 10 bases unmatched. DNA of the CDR3: TGTGCCACCAGTGATTTATTTGGAGGGGGCAGCGACACCATATATTTT. It encodes CATSDLFGGGSDTIYF.

This rearrangement joins TRBV21-1 to TRBJ2-1; the table's D call of TRBD2 was not tested on the DNA. TRBV21-1 is a pseudogene segment. The length of the CDR3 is 14 residues. The CDR3 reads CATSRLVCWDEQFF. CDR3 in DNA: TGTGCCACCTCCAGACTAGTGTGTTGGGATGAGCAGTTCTTC.

This clone has at least ten counts. The V gene is TRBV28, the J gene TRBJ1-3, with D uncertain. The length of the CDR3 is 12 residues. Trimming removed 6 bases from V and 0 bases from J, with 3 bases in between. Germline V gene lookup returns CDR1 MDHEN and CDR2 SYDVKM. As DNA, the CDR3 is TGTGCCAGCAGCATCTCTGGAAACACCATATATTTT. Translated: CASSISGNTIYF.

The chain links TRBV19 to TRBJ2-3; D is unresolved. Germline CDR1 reads LNHDA; CDR2 reads SQIVND (reference sequence). V was cut by 6 bases and J by 0 bases, with 13 bases left in between. This CDR3 is 15 amino acids long. The CDR3 nucleotides are TGTGCCAGTAGCATTGGAGCCGGGAGCACAGATACGCAGTATTTT. It codes for CASSIGAGSTDTQYF.

The chain joins TRBV2 to TRBJ1-2, with D perhaps TRBD1 (6 bases). There are 12 residues in the CDR3. V shed 8 bases and J shed 4 bases, with 11 bases lying between them. The germline gives CDR1 SNHLY, CDR2 FYNNEI. The DNA for the CDR3 is TGTGCCAGCGCCGCACAGGGCTATGGCTACACCTTC. Translated, it gives CASAAQGYGYTF.

The J gene is TRBJ1-1, the V gene TRBV6-5; TRBD1 matches at 7 bases. The CDR3 totals 15 residues. The trim removed 4 bases at V and 1 base at J, leaving 6 bases unmatched. Germline V gene lookup returns CDR1 MNHEY and CDR2 SVGAGI. The CDR3 region is CASSSQHRGNTEAFF. In nucleotides, the CDR3 is TGTGCCAGCAGTTCCCAACACAGGGGGAACACTGAAGCTTTCTTT.

The V and J genes are TRBV28 and TRBJ2-7; maybe TRBD1 (6 bases). The CDR3 has 15 amino acids. V lost 3 bases and J 1 base, leaving 13 bases between the germline ends. Germline-derived CDR1 and CDR2 are MDHEN and SYDVKM. Here the CDR3 DNA reads TGTGCCAGCAGTTTGCCACAGGGTAGATCCTACGAGCAGTACTTC. Translated: CASSLPQGRSYEQYF.